Below, 9 T cell receptor beta chains from the same sample are listed, as sequenced in a study of CD8 T cells in ankylosing spondylitis. TCRdb passed the 5' RACE reads through MiXCR, listing each CDR3 protein once. Among roughly 130,000 distinct CDR3 sequences listed, 7% to 10% were seen once. Sequenced material: synovial fluid, either unsorted or a sorted T cell fraction (not recorded which). The receptors shown here come from a male donor with ankylosing spondylitis.

In its sample, this clonotype was seen a few times. The chain employs TRBV6-1 and TRBJ1-1; the match to TRBD1 covers 8 bases. J lost 3 bases, V lost 4 bases, and 4 bases had no gene match. This CDR3 is 14 amino acids long. From germline, CDR1 is MNHNS and CDR2 SASEGT. CDR3 DNA sequence: TGTGCCAGCAGTGCCCCAGGGGGCTACACTGAAGCTTTCTTT. Translation gives CASSAPGGYTEAFF.

This clonotype was picked up a small number of times. The chain employs TRBV5-1 and TRBJ1-4, with D possibly TRBD1 on 6 matching bases. The CDR3 totals 14 residues. Between the trimmed V and J ends, which lost 4 bases and 5 bases, there was a span of 12 bases. Germline values: CDR1 SGHRS, CDR2 YFSETQ. DNA of the CDR3: TGCGCCAGCAGCCCGGACAGAAGAAATGAAAAACTGTTTTTT. This sequence encodes CASSPDRRNEKLFF.

This clonotype has a count of ten or more. The gene calls are TRBV20-1 and TRBJ2-7; D is undetermined. Trimming left V 3 bases short and J 0 bases short, with 15 bases between. The CDR3 consists of 15 residues. Germline V gives CDR1 DFQATT, CDR2 SNEGSKA (reference sequence). CDR3 DNA: TGCAGTGCTAGTGCTTTGAGCGAGAGCTCCTACGAGCAGTACTTC. Residues: CSASALSESSYEQYF.

There are many counts of this clonotype. This chain connects TRBV6-1 to TRBJ1-6, with D unclear. The germline V and J ends were trimmed by 7 bases and 7 bases, with 11 bases remaining between them. This CDR3 comprises 13 residues. Germline CDR1 and CDR2: MNHNS and SASEGT. The CDR3 is CASTWAFNSPLHF. The CDR3 region has the DNA TGTGCCAGCACGTGGGCCTTCAATTCACCCCTCCACTTT.

This clonotype showed up many times. The V call is TRBV20-1, the J call TRBJ2-1; unclear D gene. Trimming took off 0 bases at V and 0 bases at J, with 12 bases between the two ends. CDR3 length: 16 residues. CDR1 is DFQATT, CDR2 SNEGSKA, per germline (reference sequence). CDR3 nucleotides: TGCAGTGCTAGAGATGCTAGGTCGAGCTCCTACAATGAGCAGTTCTTC. Translating gives CSARDARSSSYNEQFF.

The chain joins TRBV12-3 or TRBV12-4 to TRBJ2-2; D possibly corresponds to TRBD1 (6 bases). The CDR3 has 15 residues. Between the trimmed V and J ends, which lost 7 bases and 3 bases, there was a span of 15 bases. DNA for the CDR3: TGTGCCAGCACCCTCGGGGACACTTACACCGGGGAGCTGTTTTTT. Encoded protein: CASTLGDTYTGELFF.

This clonotype came up many times. The rearrangement joins TRBV3-1 to TRBJ2-7; D is unclear. Germline CDR1 LGHDT, CDR2 YNNKEL (reference sequence). Trimming cost V 3 bases and J 3 bases, with 3 bases left between them. This CDR3 is built from 11 residues. The CDR3 region has the DNA TGTGCCAGCAGCCATGGCTACGAGCAGTACTTC. It codes for CASSHGYEQYF.

This clonotype appeared many times. This chain uses TRBV14 with TRBJ1-4; D perhaps matches TRBD1 (5 bases). This CDR3 contains 15 residues. V lost 1 base to trimming and J lost 7 bases, with 13 bases between them. Germline CDR1 SGHDN, CDR2 FVKESK. The CDR3 DNA reads TGTGCCAGCAGCCAAGCGCGGCAGGGTGGTGAAAAACTGTTTTTT. Translated: CASSQARQGGEKLFF.

In its sample, this clonotype was seen a few times. This chain uses TRBV18 with TRBJ1-6; D remains unclear. The CDR3 covers 16 residues. CDR1 is KGHSH, CDR2 LQKENI, per germline. V was clipped by 3 bases and J by 1 base, with 10 bases between them. The CDR3 loop reads CASSPRADSYNSPLHF. CDR3 DNA: TGTGCCAGCTCACCGCGGGCGGATTCCTATAATTCACCCCTCCACTTT.